A selection of T cell receptor beta chains follows, all from one sample in a study of neoadjuvant anti-PD-1 for oral cavity cancer. TCRdb's copy holds only in-frame clones and misses some; the assay was immunoSEQ multiplex PCR. Seen here are 14,000 to 15,000 clones, approximately 71% observed once, and the top ten hold roughly 2.8%. The starting material was PBMCs, obtained before nivolumab (anti-PD-1) treatment. The receptor set was obtained from a person between 35 and 79 years old with oral cavity squamous cell carcinoma. Each CDR3 is given with its conserved first and last residue. The order of the fields is D gene, J gene, V gene, clone size, CDR3 protein, CDR3 DNA. The D gene is left open where the match is weak. Clone size is not always given. Where it is, it says once, few, many or a class for expanded clones.

D gene: -; J gene: TRBJ2-5; V gene: TRBV4-1; clone size: -; CDR3 protein: CASSPVDGQETQYF; CDR3 DNA: TGCGCCAGCAGCCCTGTGGACGGACAAGAGACCCAGTACTTC
D gene: -; J gene: TRBJ2-2; V gene: TRBV6-5; clone size: -; CDR3 protein: CASRRSTGELFF; CDR3 DNA: TGTGCCAGCAGACGGAGCACCGGGGAGCTGTTTTTT
D gene: TRBD1; J gene: TRBJ1-6; V gene: TRBV6-1; clone size: few; CDR3 protein: CASSPRTGNSPLHF; CDR3 DNA: TGTGCCAGCAGTCCGAGGACAGGGAATTCACCCCTCCACTTT
D gene: -; J gene: TRBJ2-1; V gene: TRBV7-8; clone size: few; CDR3 protein: CASTRRRDYEQFF; CDR3 DNA: TGTGCCAGCACCCGGCGCAGGGACTATGAGCAGTTCTTC
D gene: TRBD2; J gene: TRBJ2-3; V gene: TRBV14; clone size: -; CDR3 protein: CASSITASGGGTQYF; CDR3 DNA: TGTGCCAGCAGCATTACGGCTAGCGGGGGGGGTACGCAGTATTTT
D gene: -; J gene: TRBJ1-1; V gene: TRBV9; clone size: -; CDR3 protein: CASSVTGSGKAFF; CDR3 DNA: TGTGCCAGCAGCGTGACAGGCTCGGGTAAAGCTTTCTTT
D gene: -; J gene: TRBJ1-2; V gene: TRBV10-3; clone size: -; CDR3 protein: CAISEWKGNYGYTF; CDR3 DNA: TGTGCCATCAGTGAATGGAAGGGAAACTATGGCTACACCTTC
D gene: -; J gene: TRBJ2-7; V gene: TRBV7-8; clone size: few; CDR3 protein: CASSFRGRAYEQYF; CDR3 DNA: TGTGCCAGCAGCTTCAGGGGAAGGGCCTACGAGCAGTACTTC
D gene: -; J gene: TRBJ2-3; V gene: TRBV10-2; clone size: -; CDR3 protein: CASYEPDTQYF; CDR3 DNA: TGCGCCAGCTATGAACCAGATACGCAGTATTTT
D gene: -; J gene: TRBJ2-6; V gene: TRBV28; clone size: -; CDR3 protein: CASSSTAFSGANVLTF; CDR3 DNA: TGTGCCAGCAGTTCCACAGCTTTCTCTGGGGCCAACGTCCTGACTTTC
D gene: -; J gene: TRBJ2-7; V gene: TRBV30; clone size: -; CDR3 protein: CAWSRGYEQYF; CDR3 DNA: TGTGCCTGGAGTCGGGGCTACGAGCAGTACTTC
D gene: -; J gene: TRBJ2-2; V gene: TRBV9; clone size: -; CDR3 protein: CASSVAHQNTGELFF; CDR3 DNA: TGTGCCAGCAGCGTAGCACACCAGAACACCGGGGAGCTGTTTTTT
D gene: TRBD2; J gene: TRBJ2-1; V gene: TRBV28; clone size: -; CDR3 protein: CASIPAASGHNEQFF; CDR3 DNA: TGTGCCAGCATCCCCGCGGCTAGCGGTCACAATGAGCAGTTCTTC
D gene: -; J gene: TRBJ1-3; V gene: TRBV11-2; clone size: -; CDR3 protein: CASSPGRGNTIYF; CDR3 DNA: TGTGCCAGCAGCCCAGGAAGAGGAAACACCATATATTTT
D gene: TRBD1; J gene: TRBJ2-1; V gene: TRBV30; clone size: -; CDR3 protein: CAWSEQGADQFF; CDR3 DNA: TGTGCCTGGAGTGAGCAGGGGGCGGATCAGTTCTTC
D gene: -; J gene: TRBJ1-1; V gene: TRBV4-1; clone size: few; CDR3 protein: CASSPAGVRAEAFF; CDR3 DNA: TGCGCCAGCAGCCCGGCGGGGGTTAGGGCTGAAGCTTTCTTT
D gene: TRBD1; J gene: TRBJ2-7; V gene: TRBV2; clone size: -; CDR3 protein: CASTGQGTFYEQYF; CDR3 DNA: TGTGCCAGCACTGGACAGGGAACGTTCTACGAGCAGTACTTC
D gene: -; J gene: TRBJ2-3; V gene: TRBV30; clone size: once; CDR3 protein: CAWTTTDTQYF; CDR3 DNA: TGTGCCTGGACCACTACAGATACGCAGTATTTT
D gene: -; J gene: TRBJ2-2; V gene: TRBV4-1; clone size: -; CDR3 protein: CASSQVGPNTGELFF; CDR3 DNA: TGCGCCAGCAGCCAAGTGGGTCCGAACACCGGGGAGCTGTTTTTT
D gene: TRBD1; J gene: TRBJ1-2; V gene: TRBV11-2; clone size: few; CDR3 protein: CASRSGQGAPANYGYTF; CDR3 DNA: TGTGCCAGCAGGAGTGGACAGGGGGCGCCCGCTAACTATGGCTACACCTTC
D gene: -; J gene: TRBJ2-2; V gene: TRBV15; clone size: -; CDR3 protein: CATSGQGRELTGELFF; CDR3 DNA: TGTGCCACCAGCGGTCAGGGTAGGGAATTGACCGGGGAGCTGTTTTTT
D gene: -; J gene: TRBJ2-1; V gene: TRBV19; clone size: few; CDR3 protein: CASSIDNGAGNEQFF; CDR3 DNA: TGTGCCAGTAGTATAGATAATGGGGCCGGCAATGAGCAGTTCTTC
D gene: -; J gene: TRBJ1-2; V gene: TRBV6-5; clone size: few; CDR3 protein: CASSYGAGIYGYTF; CDR3 DNA: TGTGCCAGCAGTTACGGAGCGGGGATCTATGGCTACACCTTC
D gene: -; J gene: TRBJ1-1; V gene: TRBV6-4; clone size: -; CDR3 protein: CASSEREATEAFF; CDR3 DNA: TGTGCCAGCAGCGAAAGGGAGGCGACTGAAGCTTTCTTT
D gene: TRBD2; J gene: TRBJ2-3; V gene: TRBV6-4; clone size: -; CDR3 protein: CASSDSSAGGVDTQYF; CDR3 DNA: TGTGCCAGCAGTGACTCGTCTGCGGGGGGCGTGGATACGCAGTATTTT
D gene: TRBD1; J gene: TRBJ2-3; V gene: TRBV5-1; clone size: -; CDR3 protein: CASSLWGQGADTQYF; CDR3 DNA: TGCGCCAGCAGCTTGTGGGGACAGGGGGCGGATACGCAGTATTTT
D gene: TRBD1; J gene: TRBJ1-4; V gene: TRBV7-2; clone size: -; CDR3 protein: CASSLVPGQVPINEKLFF; CDR3 DNA: TGTGCCAGCAGCTTAGTTCCCGGACAGGTCCCGATTAATGAAAAACTGTTTTTT
D gene: -; J gene: TRBJ1-1; V gene: TRBV7-6; clone size: -; CDR3 protein: CASSLQGTNTEAFF; CDR3 DNA: TGTGCCAGCAGCCTACAGGGCACGAACACTGAAGCTTTCTTT
D gene: TRBD2; J gene: TRBJ2-7; V gene: TRBV28; clone size: few; CDR3 protein: CASSERGAYEQYF; CDR3 DNA: TGTGCCAGCAGTGAACGGGGGGCCTACGAGCAGTACTTC
D gene: -; J gene: TRBJ2-5; V gene: TRBV4-1; clone size: -; CDR3 protein: CASSQDKGTSAYRETQYF; CDR3 DNA: TGCGCCAGCAGCCAAGATAAGGGCACAAGTGCGTATCGGGAGACCCAGTACTTC
D gene: TRBD1; J gene: TRBJ2-2; V gene: TRBV4-1; clone size: few; CDR3 protein: CASSRGQGWNTGELFF; CDR3 DNA: TGCGCCAGCAGCCGAGGACAGGGTTGGAACACCGGGGAGCTGTTTTTT
D gene: -; J gene: TRBJ2-2; V gene: TRBV19; clone size: few; CDR3 protein: CASSTRDYTYTGELFF; CDR3 DNA: TGTGCCAGTAGCACCAGGGATTACACCTACACCGGGGAGCTGTTTTTT
D gene: -; J gene: TRBJ2-1; V gene: TRBV7-9; clone size: -; CDR3 protein: CASSLSGDEQFF; CDR3 DNA: TGTGCCAGCAGCCTCTCAGGGGATGAGCAGTTCTTC
D gene: -; J gene: TRBJ1-1; V gene: TRBV7-9; clone size: -; CDR3 protein: CASSMGRTEAFF; CDR3 DNA: TGTGCCAGCAGCATGGGTAGGACTGAAGCTTTCTTT
D gene: -; J gene: TRBJ2-3; V gene: TRBV6-5; clone size: -; CDR3 protein: CASSYGQGTDTQYF; CDR3 DNA: TGTGCCAGCAGTTACGGGCAGGGGACAGATACGCAGTATTTT
D gene: -; J gene: TRBJ2-7; V gene: TRBV28; clone size: -; CDR3 protein: CATSGQTYEQYF; CDR3 DNA: TGTGCCACTTCCGGGCAGACCTACGAGCAGTACTTC
D gene: TRBD2; J gene: TRBJ2-3; V gene: TRBV5-1; clone size: -; CDR3 protein: CASRFGLVQRKSTDTQYF; CDR3 DNA: TGCGCCAGCAGATTCGGACTAGTTCAGAGGAAAAGCACAGATACGCAGTATTTT
D gene: TRBD2; J gene: TRBJ2-1; V gene: TRBV27; clone size: -; CDR3 protein: CASRLAGGDEQFF; CDR3 DNA: TGTGCCAGCAGGCTAGCGGGAGGGGATGAGCAGTTCTTC
D gene: TRBD2; J gene: TRBJ2-7; V gene: TRBV5-1; clone size: -; CDR3 protein: CASSWSKTGTSFGQYF; CDR3 DNA: TGCGCCAGCAGCTGGAGTAAGACCGGGACTAGCTTCGGGCAGTACTTC
D gene: -; J gene: TRBJ2-2; V gene: TRBV6-5; clone size: -; CDR3 protein: CASTGDGGELFF; CDR3 DNA: TGTGCCAGCACCGGGGATGGCGGGGAGCTGTTTTTT
D gene: -; J gene: TRBJ1-3; V gene: TRBV30; clone size: -; CDR3 protein: CAWSGGVLFIGRNTIYF; CDR3 DNA: TGTGCCTGGAGTGGAGGGGTACTTTTCATTGGGAGAAACACCATATATTTT
D gene: -; J gene: TRBJ2-7; V gene: TRBV29-1; clone size: -; CDR3 protein: CSVQGAYEQYF; CDR3 DNA: TGCAGCGTCCAAGGGGCCTACGAGCAGTACTTC
D gene: TRBD2; J gene: TRBJ2-1; V gene: TRBV4-1; clone size: -; CDR3 protein: CASSQRSLAAGSEQFF; CDR3 DNA: TGCGCCAGCAGCCAACGATCGCTAGCGGCCGGGTCGGAGCAGTTCTTC
D gene: TRBD1; J gene: TRBJ1-4; V gene: TRBV7-2; clone size: -; CDR3 protein: CASSLEDRGPVKLFF; CDR3 DNA: TGTGCCAGCAGCTTAGAGGACAGGGGGCCGGTAAAACTGTTTTTT
D gene: -; J gene: TRBJ1-3; V gene: TRBV19; clone size: -; CDR3 protein: CASSIAGSGNTIYF; CDR3 DNA: TGTGCCAGTAGTATCGCCGGCTCTGGAAACACCATATATTTT
D gene: -; J gene: TRBJ2-1; V gene: TRBV7-3; clone size: few; CDR3 protein: CASSLVRGRSEQFF; CDR3 DNA: TGTGCCAGCAGCTTAGTTCGGGGGCGGAGTGAGCAGTTCTTC
D gene: TRBD1; J gene: TRBJ2-7; V gene: TRBV28; clone size: -; CDR3 protein: CATLPGQGRHEQYF; CDR3 DNA: TGTGCCACCCTCCCGGGACAGGGACGCCACGAGCAGTACTTC
D gene: -; J gene: TRBJ1-1; V gene: TRBV15; clone size: -; CDR3 protein: CATSSLMNTEAFF; CDR3 DNA: TGTGCCACCAGCAGTTTAATGAACACTGAAGCTTTCTTT
D gene: -; J gene: TRBJ1-1; V gene: TRBV5-5; clone size: few; CDR3 protein: CASSLSRRQGAFF; CDR3 DNA: TGTGCCAGCAGCTTATCCAGGAGGCAGGGTGCTTTCTTT
D gene: -; J gene: TRBJ1-2; V gene: TRBV20-1; clone size: -; CDR3 protein: CSATRPWYTF; CDR3 DNA: TGCAGTGCTACCAGACCTTGGTACACCTTC
D gene: -; J gene: TRBJ1-2; V gene: TRBV5-4; clone size: few; CDR3 protein: CASSSWHAGVVYGYTF; CDR3 DNA: TGTGCCAGCAGCTCCTGGCATGCGGGAGTGGTCTATGGCTACACCTTC
D gene: -; J gene: TRBJ2-3; V gene: TRBV5-6; clone size: -; CDR3 protein: CASSLGRSTDTQYF; CDR3 DNA: TGTGCCAGCAGCTTGGGCAGAAGCACAGATACGCAGTATTTT
D gene: -; J gene: TRBJ2-6; V gene: TRBV5-1; clone size: -; CDR3 protein: CASSLNTGSGANVLTF; CDR3 DNA: TGCGCCAGCAGCCTAAACACAGGCTCTGGGGCCAACGTCCTGACTTTC